Listed here are 27 T cell receptor beta chains from one sample, sequenced in a study of early T cells in non-severe SARS-CoV-2 infection. In TCRdb, the 5' RACE reads were re-called with MiXCR into one record per CDR3 protein. The table has about 39,000 distinct CDR3 sequences, 4.5% to 7% seen once. The specimen comprised whole blood, sampled at baseline. The receptor source for this set is an adult who was a healthcare worker with PCR-confirmed SARS-CoV-2 infection or an uninfected control (not recorded which).

This clonotype was recorded many times. The rearrangement joins TRBV7-9 to TRBJ1-1; the D is unclear. The ends were cut back, 3 bases at V and 5 bases at J, with 10 bases in the middle. Germline loops: CDR1 SEHNR, CDR2 FQNEAQ (reference sequence). The CDR3 totals 13 residues. CDR3 nucleotide sequence: TGTGCCAGCAGCTTCTCCATCGGAACTGAAGCTTTCTTT. Residues: CASSFSIGTEAFF.

This clonotype came up many times. The rearrangement joins TRBV6-5 to TRBJ1-1; D is unresolved. Between the trimmed V and J ends, which lost 5 bases and 2 bases, there was a span of 12 bases. The CDR3 has 14 amino acids. From germline, CDR1 is MNHEY and CDR2 SVGAGI. The CDR3 region has the DNA TGTGCCAGCAGTCTCCGGGCACTTAACACTGAAGCTTTCTTT. This sequence encodes CASSLRALNTEAFF.

This clonotype was counted many times. This chain connects TRBV7-9 to TRBJ2-3; D uncertain. Germline loops: CDR1 SEHNR, CDR2 FQNEAQ (reference sequence). V was pared by 2 bases and J by 2 bases, with 14 bases between. CDR3 length: 16 residues. CDR3 loop: CASSLRRSLATDTQYF. CDR3 bases: TGTGCCAGCAGCTTACGGCGTTCGTTGGCCACAGATACGCAGTATTTT.

This clonotype was observed at least ten times. The V and J genes are TRBV9 and TRBJ2-2; 10 bases agree with TRBD1. The CDR3 sequence is 16 residues long. From germline, CDR1 is SGDLS and CDR2 YYNGEE. Unmatched junction bases numbered 7, after V lost 2 bases and J lost 6 bases. CDR3 sequence (DNA): TGTGCCAGCAGCGTCGAGGGACAGGGGTTCGCCGGGGAGCTGTTTTTT. Protein: CASSVEGQGFAGELFF.

This clonotype has a count of ten or more. The CDR3 here is CASSKGREQYF. DNA of the CDR3: TGTGCCAGCAGCAAAGGGAGGGAGCAGTACTTC. The chain couples TRBV21-1 to TRBJ2-7; the listed D gene, TRBD2, was not tested against the DNA. TRBV21-1 represents a pseudogene. The CDR3 has 11 residues.

Many counts were recorded for this clonotype. The chain recombines TRBV6-6 with TRBJ1-2; D gene uncertain. The V end was cut by 2 bases, the J end by 4 bases, with 11 bases between. CDR1 is MNHNY and CDR2 is SVGAGI in the germline V gene (reference sequence). This CDR3 has 14 residues. CDR3 sequence: CASSYDSGPYGYTF. The CDR3, as DNA: TGTGCCAGCAGTTACGATTCAGGACCCTATGGCTACACCTTC.

The chain joins TRBV6-5 to TRBJ2-1, with TRBD2 as a possible D gene (5 bases). CDR1 and CDR2 from the germline V gene are MNHEY and SVGAGI. Trimming cost V 5 bases and J 8 bases, with 16 bases left between them. The CDR3 runs to 14 residues. The CDR3 DNA is TGTGCCAGCAGTGCTAGAACCGGGGTCTATGAGCAGTTCTTC. Amino acids: CASSARTGVYEQFF.

Many counts were recorded for this clonotype. The genes are TRBV7-6 and TRBJ2-1; no reliable D call. V dropped 5 bases and J dropped 8 bases, with 10 bases sitting between them. This CDR3 spans 12 amino acids. Germline values: CDR1 SGHVS, CDR2 FNYEAQ. The CDR3 coding sequence is TGTGCCAGCAGCCGACTTTGGGATGAGCAGTTCTTC. Residues: CASSRLWDEQFF.

The table lists this clonotype with many counts. The chain couples TRBV18 to TRBJ2-5, with D unclear. This CDR3 has 13 amino acids. The V end was cut by 3 bases, the J end by 5 bases, with 10 bases between. CDR1 and CDR2 (germline): KGHSH, LQKENI. The CDR3 spells CASSPVVAETQYF. DNA for the CDR3: TGTGCCAGCTCACCGGTGGTGGCCGAGACCCAGTACTTC.

In this sample, this clonotype turned up many times. J is TRBJ1-5 and V is TRBV12-3 or TRBV12-4; maybe TRBD1 (5 bases). The CDR3 has 14 amino acids. The V and J ends lost 6 bases and 7 bases respectively, with 16 bases between them. DNA of the CDR3: TGTGCCAGCAGGCCGGGAGGGGAAGGGCAGCCCCAGCATTTT. This translates into CASRPGGEGQPQHF.

The table lists this clonotype with many counts. This chain links TRBV10-1 with TRBJ2-4; tentative D call: TRBD1 (5 bases). Germline-derived CDR1 and CDR2 are WNHNN and SYGVQD (reference sequence). V dropped 5 bases and J dropped 2 bases, with 7 bases sitting between them. The CDR3 runs to 13 residues. This CDR3 is CASSRTTKNIQYF. For the CDR3, the DNA is TGCGCCAGCAGTCGGACAACCAAAAACATTCAGTACTTC.

This clonotype has at least ten counts. The genes are TRBV11-3 and TRBJ2-1; maybe TRBD2 (5 bases). Germline V gene sequence: CDR1 SGHNT, CDR2 YENEEA. V lost 6 bases, J lost 7 bases, and 16 bases lay in between. CDR3 length equals 14 residues. CDR3 protein: CASSPTRTGNEQFF. Written as DNA, the CDR3 is TGTGCCAGCAGTCCCACCCGGACGGGGAATGAGCAGTTCTTC.

This clonotype was counted a few times. The chain uses TRBV12-3 or TRBV12-4 and TRBJ2-1; 8 bases align to TRBD2. V was clipped by 5 bases and J by 7 bases; unmatched bases: 10. The CDR3 extends over 15 amino acids. CDR3 nucleotide sequence: TGTGCCAGCAGTCCCGGGACTAGGGACGCAAATGAGCAGTTCTTC. It codes for CASSPGTRDANEQFF.

This clonotype has ten or more counts. The genes are TRBV5-6 and TRBJ1-2, with a tentative D call TRBD1 (5 bases). The CDR3 has 13 amino acids. The germline V gene encodes CDR1 SGHDT and CDR2 YYEEEE. V was shortened by 7 bases and J by 5 bases, with 15 bases between the two germline ends. Written as DNA, the CDR3 is TGTGCCAGCTGCGAGGCGGGGACTTATGGCTACACCTTC. Translation gives CASCEAGTYGYTF.

The table lists this clonotype with many counts. This rearrangement joins TRBV5-6 to TRBJ2-1; 9 bases line up with TRBD1. The CDR3 is 16 amino acids. Germline CDR1 reads SGHDT; CDR2 reads YYEEEE. Germline trimming cut 5 bases from V and 2 bases from J; bases unmatched to any gene: 8. Here the CDR3 reads CASRLRQGVTYNEQFF. The CDR3 DNA sequence: TGTGCCAGCAGACTCCGACAGGGGGTTACCTACAATGAGCAGTTCTTC.

In its sample, this clonotype was seen many times. The CDR3 protein is CASSFSVLGAGEAFF. The CDR3 DNA follows: TGTGCCAGCAGCTTTTCCGTTCTTGGGGCGGGCGAAGCTTTCTTT. The chain employs TRBV5-5 and TRBJ1-1; D is possibly TRBD1 (5 bases). V gave up 2 bases and J gave up 8 bases, with 19 bases separating them. The CDR3 loop spans 15 amino acids. CDR1 and CDR2 (germline): SGHKS, YYEKEE (reference sequence).

This clonotype has ten or more counts. V is TRBV7-9 and J is TRBJ2-1; 9 positions match TRBD1. Germline V gene data show CDR1 as SEHNR and CDR2 as FQNEAQ (reference sequence). V was clipped by 6 bases and J by 8 bases; unmatched bases: 17. The CDR3 sequence is 17 residues long. CDR3 DNA: TGTGCCAGCAGTTCTGGCACAGGGGGCAAGTTATCTGATGAGCAGTTCTTC. This translates into CASSSGTGGKLSDEQFF.

The sample holds many counts of this clonotype. The chain recombines TRBV19 with TRBJ1-5, with D possibly being TRBD1 (5 bases). CDR1 and CDR2 from the germline V gene are LNHDA and SQIVND (reference sequence). The CDR3 length is 15 residues. The ends were cut back, 7 bases at V and 6 bases at J, with 19 bases in the middle. The CDR3 DNA sequence: TGTGCCAGTACCTCGTCGGGGGATCGGGGTCAGCCCCAGCATTTT. It codes for CASTSSGDRGQPQHF.

This clonotype was recorded a few times. The chain links TRBV2 to TRBJ2-3; no reliable D call. V was clipped by 1 base and J by 7 bases, with 18 bases between them. CDR1 is SNHLY and CDR2 is FYNNEI in the germline V gene. This CDR3 has 16 amino acids. Here the CDR3 DNA reads TGTGCCAGCAGTGAAGGGGTCACCTCAAGGGCGTATACGCAGTATTTT. Amino acids: CASSEGVTSRAYTQYF.

This clonotype occurred many times. The CDR3 protein is CASSRGTSKETQYF. The CDR3 nucleotides read TGTGCCAGCAGCCGAGGGACTAGCAAAGAGACCCAGTACTTC. The V and J genes are TRBV7-6 and TRBJ2-5; 9 bases fit TRBD2. There are 14 residues in the CDR3. Germline CDR1 reads SGHVS; CDR2 reads FNYEAQ. The trim removed 5 bases at V and 3 bases at J, leaving 4 bases unmatched.

In its sample, this clonotype was seen many times. The V gene is TRBV10-3, the J gene TRBJ2-3; TRBD2 agrees at 7 bases. The V gene end was trimmed by 9 bases and the J gene end by 2 bases; junction bases not matched to a gene: 11. CDR1 and CDR2 (germline): ENHRY, SYGVKD. The CDR3 consists of 15 residues. The chain's CDR3 is CAITEERGPTDTQYF. The CDR3 DNA follows: TGTGCCATAACAGAAGAGCGGGGCCCCACAGATACGCAGTATTTT.

This clonotype occurred a few times. The J gene is TRBJ1-3, the V gene TRBV6-5; no clear D. The CDR3 is made up of 16 amino acids. In germline, CDR1 is MNHEY, CDR2 SVGAGI. V was pared by 0 bases and J by 0 bases, with 9 bases between. The CDR3 DNA follows: TGTGCCAGCAGTTACTCTAGGGCAAGCTCTGGAAACACCATATATTTT. Amino acids: CASSYSRASSGNTIYF.

Many counts were recorded for this clonotype. The rearrangement links TRBV3-1 to TRBJ1-6; D perhaps matches TRBD1 (5 bases). The germline V gene has CDR1 LGHDT and CDR2 YNNKEL (reference sequence). The CDR3 contains 16 residues. V lost 4 bases, J lost 7 bases, and 17 bases lay in between. DNA of the CDR3: TGTGCCAGCAGCCTGAACCCCAGGGTTCGAAATTCACCCCTCCACTTT. Protein sequence: CASSLNPRVRNSPLHF.

This clonotype showed up many times. This chain joins TRBV19 and TRBJ1-5, with TRBD1 identical over 9 bases. CDR3 length: 15 amino acids. CDR1 and CDR2 from the germline V gene are LNHDA and SQIVND (reference sequence). V was clipped by 6 bases and J by 4 bases; unmatched bases: 7. The CDR3 spells CASSQGQGTNQPQHF. The CDR3 nucleotides read TGTGCCAGTAGCCAGGGACAGGGCACGAATCAGCCCCAGCATTTT.

Many counts were recorded for this clonotype. The rearrangement uses TRBV30 and TRBJ2-7; D perhaps matches TRBD2 (5 bases). The CDR3 runs 13 residues. CDR1 is GTSNPN, CDR2 SVGIG, per germline (reference sequence). The germline V and J ends were trimmed by 4 bases and 0 bases, with 10 bases remaining between them. The CDR3 DNA reads TGTGCCTGGATACCCGGGAACTCCTACGAGCAGTACTTC. As protein: CAWIPGNSYEQYF.

This clonotype was seen ten or more times. The chain carries TRBV4-2 and TRBJ1-1; no firm D call. The CDR3 is 13 residues long. Trimming took off 0 bases at V and 3 bases at J, with 5 bases between the two ends. Germline V lookup: CDR1 LGHNA, CDR2 YNFKEQ. The CDR3 spells CASSQETYTEAFF. In nucleotides, the CDR3 is TGTGCCAGCAGCCAAGAAACGTACACTGAAGCTTTCTTT.

This clonotype was found many times. The chain couples TRBV6-6 to TRBJ2-3; 7 bases line up with TRBD1. Germline V gene data show CDR1 as MNHNY and CDR2 as SVGAGI (reference sequence). With V trimmed by 2 bases and J by 0 bases, 5 bases remained unmatched. The CDR3 has 16 residues. The CDR3 loop reads CASSYDGQASTDTQYF. The CDR3, as DNA: TGTGCCAGCAGTTACGATGGACAGGCTAGCACAGATACGCAGTATTTT.